The next 27 T cell receptor beta chains were all read from a single sample in a study of blood T cell repertoires in COVID-19. TCRdb keeps only in-frame clones here, not all; method: immunoSEQ multiplex PCR. The sample includes a few hundred thousand clones, around 87% of them seen just once. Sequencing was done on a sample of peripheral blood. The receptors were gathered from a woman aged 25 to 39 with COVID-19, enrolled during active disease.

This chain uses TRBV12-3 or TRBV12-4 with TRBJ2-3; D not resolved. V lost 10 bases and J 0 bases, leaving 8 bases between the germline ends. This CDR3 has 12 residues. The chain's CDR3 is CATTGSTDTQYF. The CDR3 bases are TGTGCCACGACCGGGAGCACAGATACGCAGTATTTT.

The chain couples TRBV11-1 to TRBJ2-7, with TRBD1 as a possible D gene (6 bases). Germline V gives CDR1 SGHAT, CDR2 FQDESV (reference sequence). Trimming removed 5 bases from V and 11 bases from J, with 22 bases in between. This CDR3 spans 14 amino acids. CDR3 sequence reads: CASSNLQGPGQEYF. CDR3 bases: TGTGCCAGCAGCAATCTCCAGGGGCCGGGGCAGGAGTACTTC.

This chain joins TRBV12-5 and TRBJ2-1; D is possibly TRBD2 (5 bases). V was pared by 6 bases and J by 2 bases, with 11 bases between. The CDR3 has 14 residues. Germline V gene data show CDR1 as LGHNT and CDR2 as FRNRAP. Here the CDR3 reads CASGSGTTYNEQFF. CDR3 sequence (DNA): TGTGCTAGTGGCTCGGGAACCACCTACAATGAGCAGTTCTTC.

J is TRBJ2-2 and V is TRBV11-2, with D possibly TRBD2 on 5 matching bases. Germline V gene sequence: CDR1 SGHAT, CDR2 FQNNGV. V gave up 1 base and J gave up 4 bases, with 13 bases separating them. The CDR3 contains 16 residues. As DNA, the CDR3 is TGTGCCAGCAGCTTAGTGGGTAGGACTTTCACCGGGGAGCTGTTTTTT. It translates to CASSLVGRTFTGELFF.

V gene TRBV7-9 combines with J gene TRBJ2-1; 12 positions match TRBD1. This CDR3 region has 14 residues. J lost 9 bases, V lost 5 bases, and 5 bases had no gene match. Germline V gene data show CDR1 as SEHNR and CDR2 as FQNEAQ (reference sequence). CDR3: CASSGGTGGLEQFF. For the CDR3, the DNA is TGTGCCAGCAGCGGCGGGACAGGGGGCCTTGAGCAGTTCTTC.

J is TRBJ2-7 and V is TRBV11-2; D perhaps matches TRBD1 (5 bases). The CDR3 covers 13 residues. Germline values: CDR1 SGHAT, CDR2 FQNNGV. The V end lost 7 bases, the J end lost 6 bases, and 16 bases lay between the germline ends. The CDR3: CASTLGVSTEQYF. In DNA form, the CDR3 reads TGTGCCAGCACCCTAGGGGTTAGTACCGAGCAGTACTTC.

The J gene is TRBJ2-7, the V gene TRBV28; 8 positions match TRBD1. V lost 7 bases and J lost 1; bases outside the gene matches: 3. In germline, CDR1 is MDHEN, CDR2 SYDVKM. The length of the CDR3 is 13 residues. CDR3 sequence (DNA): TGTGCCAGCATGACAGGGGAATCCTACGAGCAGTACTTC. Translating gives CASMTGESYEQYF. Full variable domain (remainder filled in from reference TRBV28 and TRBJ2-7): DVKVTQSSRYLVKRTGEKVFLECVQDMDHENMFWYRQDPGLGLRLIYFSYDVKMKEKGDIPEGYSVSREKKERFSLILESASTNQTSMYLCASMTGESYEQYFGPGTRLTVT.

Remarks on this clone: The sample carries other DNA sequences with the same CDR3. The gene calls are TRBV29-1 and TRBJ2-7; 7 nucleotides align to TRBD1. Germline CDR1 SQVTM, CDR2 ANQGSEA. The CDR3 covers 13 residues. Trimming took 4 bases from V and 2 from J; bases not matched to a gene: 5. The DNA of the CDR3 is TGCAGCGTTGCTCAGGGGGAACCCTACGAGCAGTACTTC. Its translation: CSVAQGEPYEQYF.

The chain has TRBV3-1 (or the pseudogene TRBV3-2) and TRBJ1-1; D perhaps matches TRBD1 (5 bases). Germline values: CDR1 LGHDT, CDR2 YNNKEL (reference sequence). Trimming left V 5 bases short and J 0 bases short, with 13 bases between. The CDR3 length is 15 residues. CDR3 sequence (DNA): TGTGCCAGCAGCAGGTGGGGGGACGTGAACACTGAAGCTTTCTTT. Its protein product is CASSRWGDVNTEAFF.

The CDR3 here is CACSGKLSTDTQYF. Written as DNA, the CDR3 is TGTGCCTGTTCAGGGAAACTAAGCACAGATACGCAGTATTTT. This chain connects TRBV30 to TRBJ2-3; D may be TRBD1 (5 bases). This CDR3 spans 14 amino acids. In germline, CDR1 is GTSNPN, CDR2 SVGIG (reference sequence). V lost 6 bases to trimming and J lost 0 bases, with 13 bases between them.

CDR3 sequence: CASSFRDRGLGGELFF. DNA of the CDR3: TGTGCCAGCAGCTTCCGGGACAGGGGGTTAGGTGGGGAGCTGTTTTTT. V and J are TRBV7-2 and TRBJ2-2; 11 nucleotides line up with TRBD1. The length of the CDR3 is 16 residues. Germline V gives CDR1 SGHTA, CDR2 FQGNSA. V shed 3 bases and J 8 bases; nucleotides not matched to a gene: 8.

J is TRBJ1-1 and V is TRBV6-2 or TRBV6-3; possibly TRBD1 for D (6 bases). V shed 2 bases and J shed 1 base, with 14 bases lying between them. Germline CDR1 MNHEY, CDR2 SVGEGT. There are 16 residues in the CDR3. The CDR3 nucleotides read TGTGCCAGCAGTTACGGACAGACAGGCCGGAACACTGAAGCTTTCTTT. Translating gives CASSYGQTGRNTEAFF.

This CDR3 reads CASVGGELGEQYF. CDR3 in DNA: TGTGCCAGCGTCGGGGGGGAATTGGGCGAGCAGTACTTC. The chain is built from TRBV2 and TRBJ2-7; TRBD2 matches at 8 bases. CDR1 is SNHLY and CDR2 is FYNNEI in the germline V gene. V lost 8 bases to trimming and J lost 6 bases; unmatched junction nucleotides: 9. The CDR3 totals 13 residues.

The chain recombines TRBV18 with TRBJ2-5, with D maybe TRBD1 (5 bases). This CDR3 region has 13 residues. Deletions cut 4 bases from V and 5 bases from J, with 11 bases between. Germline V gene sequence: CDR1 KGHSH, CDR2 LQKENI. CDR3 sequence: CASSLIRAETQYF. The DNA of the CDR3 is TGTGCCAGCTCACTGATCAGGGCGGAGACCCAGTACTTC.

The chain recombines TRBV6-5 with TRBJ1-4; maybe TRBD1 (5 bases). This CDR3 spans 14 amino acids. CDR1 MNHEY and CDR2 SVGAGI come from the germline V gene. V shed 2 bases and J shed 7 bases, with 11 bases lying between them. CDR3 region: CASSYLGPGEKLFF. The DNA for the CDR3 is TGTGCCAGCAGTTACCTGGGGCCCGGTGAAAAACTGTTTTTT.

The chain recombines TRBV4-1 with TRBJ1-1; 7 bases fit TRBD1. There are 15 residues in the CDR3. Per germline, CDR1 MGHRA and CDR2 YSYEKL. Trimming removed 3 bases from V and 1 base from J; junction bases left unmatched: 5. CDR3 DNA sequence: TGCGCCAGCAGCCAGACAGGGAGAGGGAACACTGAAGCTTTCTTT. Amino acids: CASSQTGRGNTEAFF.

This chain uses TRBV29-1 with TRBJ2-3; D unclear. Germline V gene sequence: CDR1 SQVTM, CDR2 ANQGSEA. Trimming removed 6 bases at V and 5 bases at J, with 9 bases between. This CDR3 has 11 residues. CDR3 in amino acids: CSVRTGDTQYF. The CDR3 nucleotides read TGCAGCGTCCGAACGGGAGATACGCAGTATTTT.

This chain uses TRBV6-5 with TRBJ1-1; the match to TRBD1 covers 7 bases. Per germline, CDR1 MNHEY and CDR2 SVGAGI. The V segment lost 4 bases and the J segment 0 bases; nucleotides outside the gene matches: 2. The CDR3 has 14 residues. In DNA, the CDR3 is TGTGCCAGCAGTTGGGACAGCCTGAACACTGAAGCTTTCTTT. As protein: CASSWDSLNTEAFF.

This clone was observed a few times. The chain couples TRBV11-2 to TRBJ2-5; 7 bases agree with TRBD2. Unmatched junction bases numbered 11, after V lost 5 bases and J lost 5 bases. In germline, CDR1 is SGHAT, CDR2 FQNNGV. The CDR3 runs to 15 residues. The CDR3 DNA is TGTGCCAGCAGCCTAGGTATCGGGAGGACGGAGACCCAGTACTTC. It yields the protein CASSLGIGRTETQYF.

This chain uses TRBV7-9 with TRBJ1-6; 7 bases are shared with TRBD1. Germline V gives CDR1 SEHNR, CDR2 FQNEAQ (reference sequence). This CDR3 has 14 amino acids. Trimming at V came to 5 bases and at J to 6 bases, leaving 4 bases not matched to a gene. The CDR3 bases are TGTGCCAGCAGCACAGGGGAAGCTAATTCACCCCTCCACTTT. Amino acids: CASSTGEANSPLHF.

This clone was counted once. The genes are TRBV4-1 and TRBJ1-2; D uncertain. Trimming took 0 bases from V and 8 from J, leaving 10 bases between them. The CDR3 consists of 13 residues. CDR1 is MGHRA and CDR2 is YSYEKL in the germline V gene. The CDR3 coding sequence is TGCGCCAGCAGCCAAGAGGTGGGGAGCGGCTACACCTTC. It specifies CASSQEVGSGYTF.

The V call is TRBV4-3, the J call TRBJ2-7, with TRBD2 as a possible D gene (6 bases). Germline V lookup: CDR1 LGHNA, CDR2 YSLEER. The CDR3 loop spans 14 amino acids. Between the trimmed V and J ends, which lost 4 bases and 2 bases, there was a span of 12 bases. CDR3 amino acids: CASSPGRGTYEQYF. In DNA form, the CDR3 reads TGCGCCAGCAGCCCTGGGCGGGGAACCTACGAGCAGTACTTC.

The chain links TRBV24-1 to TRBJ1-1; D might be TRBD1 (5 bases). V was trimmed by 6 bases and J by 5 bases, leaving 15 bases between them. The germline CDR1 and CDR2 sequences are KGHDR and SFDVKD. The CDR3 is made up of 14 amino acids. The CDR3 here is CATSHKGPQTEAFF. CDR3 DNA sequence: TGTGCCACCAGTCATAAGGGGCCGCAGACTGAAGCTTTCTTT.

The chain uses TRBV23-1 and TRBJ2-2, with 9 bases that match TRBD1. TRBV23-1 is flagged as an ORF with uncertain function. Trimming cost V 0 bases and J 6 bases; bases outside gene matches: 5. The CDR3 loop spans 16 amino acids. The CDR3 nucleotides read TGCGCCAGCAGTCAATCCGGACAGGGGATCGCCGGGGAGCTGTTTTTT. The encoded protein is CASSQSGQGIAGELFF.

This sequence joins TRBV18 and TRBJ2-7; 7 bases fit TRBD2. The CDR3 consists of 17 residues. Germline V CDR1 and CDR2: KGHSH, LQKENI. Germline trimming cut 3 bases from V and 2 bases from J; bases unmatched to any gene: 13. The CDR3 region has the DNA TGTGCCAGCTCACCTGATCCCGGGCAGCTAGCGGCCTACGAGCAGTACTTC. Translating gives CASSPDPGQLAAYEQYF.

This clone appeared a few times. J is TRBJ1-1 and V is TRBV7-2, with unresolved D. V was pared by 0 bases and J by 4 bases, with 12 bases between. CDR1 and CDR2 from the germline V gene are SGHTA and FQGNSA. The CDR3 is 15 residues long. The CDR3: CASSLARGIPTEAFF. As DNA, the CDR3 is TGTGCCAGCAGCTTAGCGAGAGGGATCCCCACTGAAGCTTTCTTT. Supplemented by reference TRBV7-2 and TRBJ1-1, the full variable domain reads GAGVSQSPSNKVTEKGKDVELRCDPISGHTALYWYRQSLGQGLEFLIYFQGNSAPDKSGLPSDRFSAERTGGSVSTLTIQRTQQEDSAVYLCASSLARGIPTEAFFGQGTRLTVV.

The J gene is TRBJ1-2, the V gene TRBV6-6, with D unclear. Trimming took 0 bases from V and 7 from J, leaving 6 bases between them. The CDR3 runs 12 residues. Germline V lookup: CDR1 MNHNY, CDR2 SVGAGI (reference sequence). Here the CDR3 reads CASSYSPSGYTF. The CDR3 nucleotides are TGTGCCAGCAGTTACTCCCCCTCTGGCTACACCTTC.